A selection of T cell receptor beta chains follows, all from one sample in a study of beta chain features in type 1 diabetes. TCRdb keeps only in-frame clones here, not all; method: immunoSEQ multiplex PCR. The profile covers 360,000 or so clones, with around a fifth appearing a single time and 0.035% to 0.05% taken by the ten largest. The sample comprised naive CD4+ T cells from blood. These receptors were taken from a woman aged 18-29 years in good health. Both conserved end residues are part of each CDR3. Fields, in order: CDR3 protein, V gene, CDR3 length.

cdr3_aa: CAWSETGINYGYTF
v_call: TRBV30
cdr3_length: 14

cdr3_aa: CASSLSRGADTQYF
v_call: TRBV7-2
cdr3_length: 14

cdr3_aa: CASSSRGRDEQFF
v_call: TRBV5-1
cdr3_length: 13

cdr3_aa: CASSVSAGGTGETQYF
v_call: TRBV9
cdr3_length: 16

cdr3_aa: CASSQEVTSVEQFF
v_call: TRBV14
cdr3_length: 14

cdr3_aa: CASSHRDRGRLNYGYTF
v_call: TRBV5-1
cdr3_length: 17

cdr3_aa: CASSPTGVYGYTF
v_call: TRBV5-6
cdr3_length: 13

cdr3_aa: CASSPWNTGELFF
v_call: TRBV27
cdr3_length: 13

cdr3_aa: CASSPGFETQYF
v_call: TRBV7-9
cdr3_length: 12

cdr3_aa: CASTGLAGGEEQFF
v_call: TRBV27
cdr3_length: 14

cdr3_aa: CASSSGQGPYEQYF
v_call: TRBV2
cdr3_length: 14

cdr3_aa: CAWGGRVSGNTIYF
v_call: TRBV30
cdr3_length: 14

cdr3_aa: CASTPPGGDNEKLFF
v_call: TRBV23-1
cdr3_length: 15

cdr3_aa: CASSLWDRTGPQHF
v_call: TRBV5-6
cdr3_length: 14

cdr3_aa: CASSPDRGRETQYF
v_call: TRBV5-4
cdr3_length: 14

cdr3_aa: CASSVEEGARTEAFF
v_call: TRBV9
cdr3_length: 15

cdr3_aa: CASSPPVSDTQYF
v_call: TRBV7-2
cdr3_length: 13

cdr3_aa: CSVEVWDSDTQYF
v_call: TRBV29-1
cdr3_length: 13

cdr3_aa: CASSYTSGSYNEQFF
v_call: TRBV6-5
cdr3_length: 15

cdr3_aa: CASSSGLAGDTQYF
v_call: TRBV5-1
cdr3_length: 14